The clone carrying this T cell receptor (beta chain) was seen repeatedly, ten times or more. The target antigen is unknown. The entry originates in a study of T-cell memory formation after mild COVID-19. About the study: Largely, the TCR clusters proved donor specific. The study, taken as a whole, reports: Mainly in CM and EM were contracting CD4+ clones; CD8+ were in EMRA. The appearance of some responding clones in pre-infection memory suggested that cross-reactive memory joined.

Amplification by 5'RACE using constant-segment primers produced TCR alpha and TCR beta cDNA libraries that carried sample barcodes and UMIs. MiXCR was run by TCRdb on the 5' RACE reads, yielding one entry per CDR3 protein. The data show 140,000 to 150,000 distinct CDR3 sequences, about 5.5% seen once. This clonotype was sampled from an adult woman who had mild COVID-19 (a few samples of this study predate the infection). Cell type and time point are not known. The sequencing sample was made of PBMCs or a T cell subset sorted from them (not recorded which).

Here the CDR3 DNA reads TGTGCCACCAGTAGGGCTGGTTCTAGCTCCTACGAGCAGTACTTC. Amino acids: CATSRAGSSSYEQYF. The rearrangement uses TRBV24-1 and TRBJ2-7; no reliable D call. V was trimmed by 6 bases and J by 0 bases, leaving 14 bases between them. The CDR3 is 15 residues long. The germline CDR1 and CDR2 sequences are KGHDR and SFDVKD.